The rows below give T cell receptor beta chains drawn from one sample of a study of technical replicates of blood from a handful of donors. Assay used: immunoSEQ multiplex PCR; TCRdb lists only in-frame clones, some missing. The sample lists about 70,000 clones; around 97% were seen once. Material for sequencing was T cells isolated from PBMCs. Receptors originate from a human donor in good health. The CDR3 runs from the conserved cysteine through the conserved F or W. Fields, in order: clone size, V gene, D gene, J gene, CDR3 protein, CDR3 DNA. D genes are given only for firm matches. Clone size is given for some rows only: seen once, a few or many times, or a class if the clone is expanded.

NA	TRBV6-5	NA	TRBJ1-1	CASTNPGTEAFF	TGTGCCAGCACCAACCCGGGGACTGAAGCTTTCTTT
NA	TRBV19	TRBD1	TRBJ1-4	CASSLTGGTEKLFF	TGTGCCAGTAGTCTGACAGGGGGCACTGAAAAACTGTTTTTT
NA	TRBV15	NA	TRBJ2-7	CATSRDRAADEQYF	TGTGCCACCAGCAGAGATCGGGCAGCGGACGAGCAGTACTTC
NA	TRBV7-2	TRBD2	TRBJ2-7	CASSLVLAGGPKDEQYF	TGTGCCAGCAGCTTGGTGCTAGCGGGAGGGCCGAAGGACGAGCAGTACTTC
NA	TRBV6-1	NA	TRBJ1-5	CASSESRVRTPYQPQHF	TGTGCCAGCAGTGAAAGTCGGGTCCGTACCCCTTATCAGCCCCAGCATTTT
NA	TRBV5-4	TRBD1	TRBJ1-4	CASSQDRHNEKLFF	TGTGCCAGCAGCCAGGACAGGCATAATGAAAAACTGTTTTTT
NA	TRBV5-1	TRBD2	TRBJ2-5	CASSLIAGGHETQYF	TGCGCCAGCAGTCTCATAGCGGGAGGGCACGAGACCCAGTACTTC
NA	TRBV7-2	NA	TRBJ1-1	CASSLGANTEAFF	TGTGCCAGCAGCCTAGGAGCGAACACTGAAGCTTTCTTT
NA	TRBV7-9	NA	TRBJ1-5	CASSPFEGFGNQPQHF	TGTGCCAGCAGCCCCTTCGAGGGATTTGGCAATCAGCCCCAGCATTTT
once	TRBV28	TRBD2	TRBJ2-1	CASSFLAGGPGNEQFF	TGTGCCAGCAGTTTCCTAGCGGGAGGGCCCGGCAATGAGCAGTTCTTC
NA	TRBV5-4	TRBD2	TRBJ2-7	CASSSAGTSPEQYF	TGTGCCAGCAGCTCGGCTGGGACTAGCCCCGAGCAGTACTTC
NA	TRBV25-1	NA	TRBJ1-3	CASSSYRANTIYF	TGTGCCAGCAGTTCTTACAGGGCAAACACCATATATTTT
NA	TRBV6-5	TRBD1	TRBJ2-1	CASRPGTAANNEQFF	TGTGCCAGCAGGCCCGGGACAGCGGCCAACAATGAGCAGTTCTTC
NA	TRBV2	NA	TRBJ1-1	CASSFREDTEAFF	TGTGCCAGCAGCTTCCGGGAGGACACTGAAGCTTTCTTT
NA	TRBV18	NA	TRBJ1-6	CASSLGGANSPLHF	TGTGCCAGCTCCTTGGGTGGAGCTAACTCACCCCTCCACTTT
NA	TRBV29-1	TRBD1	TRBJ2-7	CSVGPGGPSYEQYF	TGCAGCGTTGGTCCAGGGGGTCCGTCCTACGAGCAGTACTTC
NA	TRBV5-1	NA	TRBJ1-4	CASSRGQSSEKLFF	TGCGCCAGCAGTAGAGGACAGTCTTCCGAAAAACTGTTTTTT
NA	TRBV4-1	NA	TRBJ2-7	CASRLQHGGTLYEQYF	TGCGCCAGCAGGCTTCAACACGGCGGGACTCTGTACGAGCAGTACTTC
NA	TRBV5-4	TRBD2	TRBJ2-7	CASSLSGGSQYF	TGTGCCAGCAGCTTGTCTGGCGGGAGCCAGTACTTC
NA	TRBV5-1	NA	TRBJ2-7	CASSESPGTFYEQYF	TGCGCCAGCAGCGAGAGCCCAGGGACTTTCTACGAGCAGTACTTC
NA	TRBV30	NA	TRBJ1-4	CAWRAADLMATNEKLFF	TGTGCCTGGAGGGCCGCGGATTTGATGGCAACTAATGAAAAACTGTTTTTT
NA	TRBV27	NA	TRBJ1-1	CASKRRGNGNEAFF	TGTGCCAGCAAGCGGAGAGGGAACGGGAATGAAGCTTTCTTT
NA	TRBV5-5	NA	TRBJ1-1	CASSLGSELNTEAFF	TGTGCCAGCAGCTTGGGCTCAGAACTGAACACTGAAGCTTTCTTT
NA	TRBV5-1	TRBD1	TRBJ1-1	CASSSLTGGTEAFF	TGCGCCAGCAGCTCCCTTACAGGGGGCACTGAAGCTTTCTTT
few	TRBV27	NA	TRBJ1-1	CASSPSSGFDAEAFF	TGTGCCAGCAGCCCCTCTTCCGGGTTTGATGCTGAAGCTTTCTTT
NA	TRBV2	NA	TRBJ1-2	CASHLNRGYGYTF	TGTGCCAGCCATCTCAACCGGGGCTATGGCTACACCTTC
NA	TRBV2	NA	TRBJ2-6	CASSVYTFSGANVLTF	TGTGCCAGCAGTGTATACACCTTCTCTGGGGCCAACGTCCTGACTTTC
NA	TRBV7-9	NA	TRBJ2-3	CASSFRQNTQYF	TGTGCCAGCAGCTTCAGACAGAATACGCAGTATTTT
NA	TRBV5-5	NA	TRBJ1-2	CASSLVTLNGYTF	TGTGCCAGCAGCTTGGTGACACTGAATGGCTACACCTTC
NA	TRBV14	NA	TRBJ1-2	CASSQAVYGYTF	TGTGCCAGCAGCCAAGCCGTCTATGGCTACACCTTC
NA	TRBV4-1	NA	TRBJ2-7	CASRPTVADSYEQYF	TGCGCCAGCAGGCCGACAGTGGCGGATTCTTACGAGCAGTACTTC
few	TRBV2	NA	TRBJ1-5	CASKASAGSNQPQHF	TGTGCCAGCAAGGCCTCGGCGGGAAGCAATCAGCCCCAGCATTTT
NA	TRBV29-1	TRBD1	TRBJ1-2	CSVASGGFGYTF	TGCAGCGTTGCTTCAGGGGGCTTTGGCTACACCTTC
NA	TRBV19	TRBD1	TRBJ1-5	CASCHKAGGGPPQHF	TGTGCCAGTTGTCATAAGGCAGGGGGAGGTCCGCCCCAGCATTTT
NA	TRBV5-1	NA	TRBJ2-2	CASSLGSQANTGELFF	TGCGCCAGCAGCTTGGGTTCACAGGCGAACACCGGGGAGCTGTTTTTT
NA	TRBV7-9	NA	TRBJ1-5	CASSLGVGRPQHF	TGTGCCAGCAGCTTGGGAGTGGGTCGGCCCCAGCATTTT
NA	TRBV7-9	NA	TRBJ1-5	CASSWETGTQHF	TGTGCCAGCAGCTGGGAGACAGGAACACAGCATTTT
NA	TRBV10-3	TRBD1	TRBJ2-7	CAISRGTGENEQYF	TGTGCCATCAGTCGGGGGACAGGGGAAAACGAGCAGTACTTC
NA	TRBV4-1	TRBD2	TRBJ2-7	CASSQVGGSGEQYF	TGCGCCAGCAGCCAAGTCGGCGGGAGTGGGGAGCAGTACTTC
NA	TRBV7-9	NA	TRBJ2-1	CASVHPAEFPRLNEQFF	TGTGCCAGCGTGCATCCGGCGGAGTTTCCACGCCTCAATGAGCAGTTCTTC